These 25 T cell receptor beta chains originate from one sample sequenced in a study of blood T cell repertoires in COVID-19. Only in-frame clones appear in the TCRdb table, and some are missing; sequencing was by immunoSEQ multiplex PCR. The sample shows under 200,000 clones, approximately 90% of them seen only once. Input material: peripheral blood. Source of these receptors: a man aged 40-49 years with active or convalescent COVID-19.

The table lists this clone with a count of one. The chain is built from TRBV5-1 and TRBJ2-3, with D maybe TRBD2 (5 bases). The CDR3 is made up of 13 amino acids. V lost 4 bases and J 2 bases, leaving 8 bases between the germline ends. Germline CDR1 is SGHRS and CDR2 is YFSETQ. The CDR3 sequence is CASSTGDTDTQYF. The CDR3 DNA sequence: TGCGCCAGCAGCACCGGGGACACAGATACGCAGTATTTT. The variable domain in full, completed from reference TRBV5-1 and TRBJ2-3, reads KAGVTQTPRYLIKTRGQQVTLSCSPISGHRSVSWYQQTPGQGLQFLFEYFSETQRNKGNFPGRFSGRQFSNSRSEMNVSTLELGDSALYLCASSTGDTDTQYFGPGTRLTVL.

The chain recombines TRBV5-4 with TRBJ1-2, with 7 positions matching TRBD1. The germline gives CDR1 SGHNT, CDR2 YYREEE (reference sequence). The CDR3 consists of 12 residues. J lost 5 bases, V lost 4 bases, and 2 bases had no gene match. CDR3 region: CASSPQGYGYTF. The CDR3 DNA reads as TGTGCCAGCAGCCCACAGGGGTATGGCTACACCTTC.

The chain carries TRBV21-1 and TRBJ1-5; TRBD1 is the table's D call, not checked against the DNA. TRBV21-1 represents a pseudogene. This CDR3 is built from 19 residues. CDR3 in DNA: TGTGCCAGCAGCAAAGTTAGGACAGGGTATTCGAGTGGCAATCAGCCCCAGCATTTT. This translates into CASSKVRTGYSSGNQPQHF.

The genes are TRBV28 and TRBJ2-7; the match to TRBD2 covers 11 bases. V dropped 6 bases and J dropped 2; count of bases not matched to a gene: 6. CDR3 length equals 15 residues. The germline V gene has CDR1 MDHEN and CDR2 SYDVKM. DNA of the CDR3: TGTGCCAGCAGCGGCGGACTAGCGGGTACCTACGAGCAGTACTTC. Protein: CASSGGLAGTYEQYF. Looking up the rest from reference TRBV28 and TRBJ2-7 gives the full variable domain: DVKVTQSSRYLVKRTGEKVFLECVQDMDHENMFWYRQDPGLGLRLIYFSYDVKMKEKGDIPEGYSVSREKKERFSLILESASTNQTSMYLCASSGGLAGTYEQYFGPGTRLTVT.

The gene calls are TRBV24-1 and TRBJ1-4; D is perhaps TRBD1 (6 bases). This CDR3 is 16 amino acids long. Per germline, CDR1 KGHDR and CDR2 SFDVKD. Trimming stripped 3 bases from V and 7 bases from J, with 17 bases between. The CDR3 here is CATSDHPTGSREKLFF. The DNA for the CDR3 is TGTGCCACCAGTGATCATCCGACAGGCTCCCGTGAAAAACTGTTTTTT.

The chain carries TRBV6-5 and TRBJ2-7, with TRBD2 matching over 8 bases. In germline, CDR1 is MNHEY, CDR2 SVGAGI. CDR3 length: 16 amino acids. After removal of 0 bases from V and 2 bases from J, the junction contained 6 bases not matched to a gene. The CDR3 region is CASSYSGSGVAYEQYF. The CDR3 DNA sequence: TGTGCCAGCAGTTACTCGGGTAGCGGGGTAGCCTACGAGCAGTACTTC.

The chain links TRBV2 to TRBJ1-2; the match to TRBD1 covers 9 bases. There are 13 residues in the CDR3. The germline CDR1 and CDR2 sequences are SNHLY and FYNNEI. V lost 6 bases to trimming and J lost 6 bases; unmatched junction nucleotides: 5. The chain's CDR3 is CASRGQGTHGYTF. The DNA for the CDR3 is TGTGCCAGCAGGGGACAGGGTACCCATGGCTACACCTTC.

The CDR3 region is CASSLSPGAGEAFYGYTF. CDR3 nucleotide sequence: TGTGCCAGCAGTTTATCTCCTGGGGCAGGGGAAGCTTTCTATGGCTACACCTTC. The chain is built from TRBV27 and TRBJ1-2; D is possibly TRBD1 (6 bases). Trimming shortened V by 0 bases and J by 4 bases, and 21 bases separated the two germline ends. In germline, CDR1 is MNHEY, CDR2 SMNVEV (reference sequence). This CDR3 comprises 18 residues.

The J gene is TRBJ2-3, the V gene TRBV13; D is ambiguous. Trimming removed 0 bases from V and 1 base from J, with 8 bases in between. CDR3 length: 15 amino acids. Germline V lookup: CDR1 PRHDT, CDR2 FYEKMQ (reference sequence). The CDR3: CASSLGRQGTDTQYF. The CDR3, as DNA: TGTGCCAGCAGCTTAGGACGGCAGGGCACAGATACGCAGTATTTT.

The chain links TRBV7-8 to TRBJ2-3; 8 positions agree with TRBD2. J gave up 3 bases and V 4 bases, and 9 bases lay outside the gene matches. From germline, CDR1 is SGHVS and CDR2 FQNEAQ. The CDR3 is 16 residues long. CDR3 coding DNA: TGTGCCAGCAGCTCACACCCCGGGACTAGTACAGATACGCAGTATTTT. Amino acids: CASSSHPGTSTDTQYF.

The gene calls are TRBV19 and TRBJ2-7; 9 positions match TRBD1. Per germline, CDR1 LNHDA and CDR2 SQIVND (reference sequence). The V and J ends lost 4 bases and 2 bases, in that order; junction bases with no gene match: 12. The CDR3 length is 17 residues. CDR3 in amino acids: CASSRSTGGLSAYEQYF. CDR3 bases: TGTGCCAGTAGTAGGAGTACAGGGGGCTTGTCAGCCTACGAGCAGTACTTC.

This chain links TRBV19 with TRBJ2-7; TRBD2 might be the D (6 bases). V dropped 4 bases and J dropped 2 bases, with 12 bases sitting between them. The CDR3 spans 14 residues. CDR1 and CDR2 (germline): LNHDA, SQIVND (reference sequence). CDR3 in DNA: TGTGCCAGTAGTAAGGCGGGACTCACCTACGAGCAGTACTTC. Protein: CASSKAGLTYEQYF.

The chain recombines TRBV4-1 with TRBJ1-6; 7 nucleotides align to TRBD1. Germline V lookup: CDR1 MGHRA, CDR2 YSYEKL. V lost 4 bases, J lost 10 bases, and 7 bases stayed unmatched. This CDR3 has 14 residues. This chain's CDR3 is CASSPLDRASPLHF. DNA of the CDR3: TGCGCCAGCAGCCCTTTAGACAGGGCCTCACCCCTCCACTTT.

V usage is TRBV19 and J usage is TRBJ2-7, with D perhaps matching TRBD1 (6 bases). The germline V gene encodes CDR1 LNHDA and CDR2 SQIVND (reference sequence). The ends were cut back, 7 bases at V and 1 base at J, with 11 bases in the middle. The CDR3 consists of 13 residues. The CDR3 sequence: CASMGAKSYEQYF. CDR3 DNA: TGTGCCAGTATGGGGGCAAAGTCCTACGAGCAGTACTTC. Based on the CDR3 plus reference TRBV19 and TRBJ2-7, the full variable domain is DGGITQSPKYLFRKEGQNVTLSCEQNLNHDAMYWYRQDPGQGLRLIYYSQIVNDFQKGDIAEGYSVSREKKESFPLTVTSAQKNPTAFYLCASMGAKSYEQYFGPGTRLTVT.

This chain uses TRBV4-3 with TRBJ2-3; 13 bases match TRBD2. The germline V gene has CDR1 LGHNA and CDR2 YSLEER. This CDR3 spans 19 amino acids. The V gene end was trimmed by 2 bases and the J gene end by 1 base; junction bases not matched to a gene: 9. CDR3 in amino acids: CASSQLTSGGTLGTDTQYF. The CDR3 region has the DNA TGCGCCAGCAGCCAACTGACTAGCGGGGGGACTCTGGGCACAGATACGCAGTATTTT.

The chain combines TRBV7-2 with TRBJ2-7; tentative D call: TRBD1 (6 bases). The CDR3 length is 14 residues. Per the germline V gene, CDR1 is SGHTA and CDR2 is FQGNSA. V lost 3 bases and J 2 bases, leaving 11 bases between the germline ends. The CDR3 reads CASSFETGPYEQYF. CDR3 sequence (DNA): TGTGCCAGCAGCTTTGAGACAGGACCCTACGAGCAGTACTTC.

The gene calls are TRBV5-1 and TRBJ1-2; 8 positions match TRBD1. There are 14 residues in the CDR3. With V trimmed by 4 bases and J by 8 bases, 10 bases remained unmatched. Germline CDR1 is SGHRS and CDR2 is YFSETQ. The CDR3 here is CASSIGQGPFGYTF. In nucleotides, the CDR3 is TGCGCCAGCAGCATTGGACAGGGCCCCTTCGGCTACACCTTC.

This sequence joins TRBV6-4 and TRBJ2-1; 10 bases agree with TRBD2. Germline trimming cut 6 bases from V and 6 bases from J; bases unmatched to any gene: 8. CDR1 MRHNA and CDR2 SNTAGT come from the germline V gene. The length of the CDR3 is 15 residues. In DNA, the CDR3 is TGTGCCAGCAGAGATATAGCGGGAGGACTCAATGAGCAGTTCTTC. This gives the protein CASRDIAGGLNEQFF.

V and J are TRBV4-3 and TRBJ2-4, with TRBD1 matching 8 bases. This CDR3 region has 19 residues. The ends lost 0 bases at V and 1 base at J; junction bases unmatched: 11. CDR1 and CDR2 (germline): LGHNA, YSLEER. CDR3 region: CASSQDQGASSGAKNIQYF. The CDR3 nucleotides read TGCGCCAGCAGCCAAGATCAGGGGGCGTCGTCAGGGGCCAAAAACATTCAGTACTTC.

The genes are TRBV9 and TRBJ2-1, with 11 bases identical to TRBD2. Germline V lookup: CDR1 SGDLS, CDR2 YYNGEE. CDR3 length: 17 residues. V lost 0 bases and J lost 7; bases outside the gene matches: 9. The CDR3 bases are TGTGCCAGCAGCGTAGATCCACTAGCGGGAGTCAGAAATGAGCAGTTCTTC. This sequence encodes CASSVDPLAGVRNEQFF.

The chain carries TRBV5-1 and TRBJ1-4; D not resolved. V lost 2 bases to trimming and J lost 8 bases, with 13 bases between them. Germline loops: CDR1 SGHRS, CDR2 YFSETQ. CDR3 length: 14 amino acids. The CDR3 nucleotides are TGCGCCAGCAGCTTAACTAGGAACGGGGAAAAACTGTTTTTT. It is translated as CASSLTRNGEKLFF.

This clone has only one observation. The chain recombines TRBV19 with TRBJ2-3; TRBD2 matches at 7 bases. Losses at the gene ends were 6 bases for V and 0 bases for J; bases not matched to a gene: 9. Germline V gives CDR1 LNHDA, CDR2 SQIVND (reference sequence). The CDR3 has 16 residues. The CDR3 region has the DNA TGTGCCAGTAGGTTAAGTGGACTAGTCAGCACAGATACGCAGTATTTT. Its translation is CASRLSGLVSTDTQYF.

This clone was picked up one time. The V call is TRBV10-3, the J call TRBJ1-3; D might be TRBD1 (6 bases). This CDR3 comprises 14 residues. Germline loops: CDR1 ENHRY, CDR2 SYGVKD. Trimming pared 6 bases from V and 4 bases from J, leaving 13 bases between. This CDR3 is CAIRTGQEGNTIYF. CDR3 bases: TGTGCCATCAGGACGGGACAAGAAGGAAACACCATATATTTT.

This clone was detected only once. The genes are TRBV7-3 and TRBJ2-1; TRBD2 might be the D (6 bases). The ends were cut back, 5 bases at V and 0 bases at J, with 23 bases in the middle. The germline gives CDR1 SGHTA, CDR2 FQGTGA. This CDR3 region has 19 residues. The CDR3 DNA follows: TGTGCCAGCAGCCTCGATTCAAATAGCGGAGAGCCCTCCTACAATGAGCAGTTCTTC. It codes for CASSLDSNSGEPSYNEQFF.

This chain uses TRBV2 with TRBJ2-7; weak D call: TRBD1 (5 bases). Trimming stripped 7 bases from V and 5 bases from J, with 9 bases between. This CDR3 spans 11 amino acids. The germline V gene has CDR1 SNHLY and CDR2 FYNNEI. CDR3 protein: CASTGYHEQYF. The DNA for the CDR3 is TGTGCCAGCACAGGGTATCACGAGCAGTACTTC.